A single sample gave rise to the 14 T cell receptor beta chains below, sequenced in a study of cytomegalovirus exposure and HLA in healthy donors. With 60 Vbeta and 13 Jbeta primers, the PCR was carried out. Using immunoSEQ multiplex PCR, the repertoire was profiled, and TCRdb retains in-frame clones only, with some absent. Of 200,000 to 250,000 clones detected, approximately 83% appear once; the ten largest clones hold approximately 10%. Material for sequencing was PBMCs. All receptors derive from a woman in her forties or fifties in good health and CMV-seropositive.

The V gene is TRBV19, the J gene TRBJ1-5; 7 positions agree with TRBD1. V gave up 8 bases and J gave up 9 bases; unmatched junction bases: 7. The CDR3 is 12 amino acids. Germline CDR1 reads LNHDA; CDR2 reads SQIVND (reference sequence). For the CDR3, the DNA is TGTGCCAGTCGACAGGGCGAGCGGCCCCAGCATTTT. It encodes CASRQGERPQHF.

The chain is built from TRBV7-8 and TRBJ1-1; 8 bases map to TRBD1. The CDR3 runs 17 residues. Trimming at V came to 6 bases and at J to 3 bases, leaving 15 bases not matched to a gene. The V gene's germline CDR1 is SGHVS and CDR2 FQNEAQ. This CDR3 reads CASRPYDRGVTDTEAFF. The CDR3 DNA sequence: TGTGCCAGCAGACCCTACGACAGGGGTGTTACGGACACTGAAGCTTTCTTT.

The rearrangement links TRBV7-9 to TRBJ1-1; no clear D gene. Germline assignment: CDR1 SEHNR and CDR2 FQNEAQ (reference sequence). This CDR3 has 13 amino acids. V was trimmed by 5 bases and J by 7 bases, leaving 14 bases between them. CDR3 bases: TGTGCCAGCAGCGCCTCTCGGGGTAGTGAAGCTTTCTTT. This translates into CASSASRGSEAFF.

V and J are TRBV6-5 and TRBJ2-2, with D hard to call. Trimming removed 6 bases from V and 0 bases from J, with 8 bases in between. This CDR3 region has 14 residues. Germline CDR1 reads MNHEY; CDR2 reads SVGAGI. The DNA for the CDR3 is TGTGCCAGCAGCCCCCTCCCGAACACCGGGGAGCTGTTTTTT. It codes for CASSPLPNTGELFF.

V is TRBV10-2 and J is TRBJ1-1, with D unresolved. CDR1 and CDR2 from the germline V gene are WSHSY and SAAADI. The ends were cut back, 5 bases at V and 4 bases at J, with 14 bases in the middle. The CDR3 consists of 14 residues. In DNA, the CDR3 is TGCGCCAGCAGTCCCCTCGCCCTAAGCACTGAAGCTTTCTTT. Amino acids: CASSPLALSTEAFF.

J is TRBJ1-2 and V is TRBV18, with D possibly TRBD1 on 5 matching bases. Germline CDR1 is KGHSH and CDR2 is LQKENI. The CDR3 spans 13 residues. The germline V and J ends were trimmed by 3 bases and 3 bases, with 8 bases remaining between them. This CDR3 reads CASSPKGHYGYTF. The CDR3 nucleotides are TGTGCCAGCTCACCGAAGGGGCACTATGGCTACACCTTC. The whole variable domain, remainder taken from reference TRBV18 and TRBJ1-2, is NAGVMQNPRHLVRRRGQEARLRCSPMKGHSHVYWYRQLPEEGLKFMVYLQKENIIDESGMPKERFSAEFPKEGPSILRIQQVVRGDSAAYFCASSPKGHYGYTFGSGTRLTVV.

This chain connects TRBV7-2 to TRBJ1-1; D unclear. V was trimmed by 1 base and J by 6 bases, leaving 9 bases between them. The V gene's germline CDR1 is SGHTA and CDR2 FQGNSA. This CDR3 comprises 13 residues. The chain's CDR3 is CASSLDFRAEAFF. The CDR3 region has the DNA TGTGCCAGCAGCTTAGATTTCCGGGCTGAAGCTTTCTTT.

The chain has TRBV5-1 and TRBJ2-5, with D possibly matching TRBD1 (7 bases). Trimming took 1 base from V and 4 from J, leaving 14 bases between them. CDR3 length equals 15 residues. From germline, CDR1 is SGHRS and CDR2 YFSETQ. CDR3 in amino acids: CASSLSGQGGETQYF. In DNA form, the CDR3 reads TGCGCCAGCAGCTTGTCGGGGCAGGGGGGAGAGACCCAGTACTTC.

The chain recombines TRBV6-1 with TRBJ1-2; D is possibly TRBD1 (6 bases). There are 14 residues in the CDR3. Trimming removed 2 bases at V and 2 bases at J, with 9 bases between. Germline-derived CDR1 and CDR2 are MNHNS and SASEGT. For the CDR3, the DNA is TGTGCCAGCAGTGAAACAGGGTACAACTATGGCTACACCTTC. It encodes CASSETGYNYGYTF.

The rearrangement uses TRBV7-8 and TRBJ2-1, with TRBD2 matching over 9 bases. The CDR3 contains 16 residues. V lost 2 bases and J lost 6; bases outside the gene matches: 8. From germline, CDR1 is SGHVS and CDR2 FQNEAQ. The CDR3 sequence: CASSLSSRGGANEQFF. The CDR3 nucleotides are TGTGCCAGCAGCTTATCTTCGCGGGGGGGGGCCAATGAGCAGTTCTTC.

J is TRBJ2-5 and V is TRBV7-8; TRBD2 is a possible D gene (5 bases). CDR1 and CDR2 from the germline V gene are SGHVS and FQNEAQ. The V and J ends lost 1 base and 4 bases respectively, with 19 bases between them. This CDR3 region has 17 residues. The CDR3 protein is CASSLGVRTLGLETQYF. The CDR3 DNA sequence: TGTGCCAGCAGCTTAGGGGTCAGGACTCTGGGATTAGAGACCCAGTACTTC.

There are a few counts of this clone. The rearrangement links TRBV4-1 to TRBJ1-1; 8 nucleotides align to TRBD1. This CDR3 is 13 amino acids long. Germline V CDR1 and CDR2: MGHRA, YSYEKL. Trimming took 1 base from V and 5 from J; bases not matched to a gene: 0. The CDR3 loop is CASSQGTGTEAFF. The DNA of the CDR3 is TGCGCCAGCAGCCAAGGGACAGGGACTGAAGCTTTCTTT.

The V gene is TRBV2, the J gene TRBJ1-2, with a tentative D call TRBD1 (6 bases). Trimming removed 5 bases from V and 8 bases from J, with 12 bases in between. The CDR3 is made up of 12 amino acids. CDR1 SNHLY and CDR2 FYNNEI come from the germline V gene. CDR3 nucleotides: TGTGCCAGCAGTCCTGAGGGGGTAGGCTACACCTTC. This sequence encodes CASSPEGVGYTF. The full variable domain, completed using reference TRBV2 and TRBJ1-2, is EPEVTQTPSHQVTQMGQEVILRCVPISNHLYFYWYRQILGQKVEFLVSFYNNEISEKSEIFDDQFSVERPDGSNFTLKIRSTKLEDSAMYFCASSPEGVGYTFGSGTRLTVV.

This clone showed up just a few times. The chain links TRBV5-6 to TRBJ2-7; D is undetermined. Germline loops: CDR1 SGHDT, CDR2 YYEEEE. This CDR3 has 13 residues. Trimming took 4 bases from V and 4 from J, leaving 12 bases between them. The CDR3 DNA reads TGTGCCAGCAGCGCCAGCAGGCCGTACGAGCAGTACTTC. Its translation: CASSASRPYEQYF.